This TCR beta chain derives from a study of T cells of healthy individuals. One entry per CDR3 protein, called by TCRdb with MiXCR from the 5' RACE reads. The sample carries 45,000 to 60,000 distinct CDR3 sequences, roughly 15% recorded once. In germline, CDR1 is MNHEY, CDR2 SVGEGT. The junction had 13 bases not matched to a gene; V was cut back by 8 bases and J by 4 bases. CDR3 size: 15 residues. This clonotype was detected only a few times. The gene calls are TRBV6-2 or TRBV6-3 and TRBJ1-2; 7 bases line up with TRBD1. This TCR came from a human donor in good health. The CDR3 sequence: CASCCAEGAVYGYTF. The CDR3 nucleotides are TGTGCCAGCTGCTGTGCGGAGGGGGCGGTCTATGGCTACACCTTC.